The sequence of this T cell receptor beta chain was determined in a study of beta chain features in type 1 diabetes. Findings and limits, study-wide: The question of HLA type influencing TCRB rearrangement was one that remained unresolved here. Patients with Type 1 diabetes showed moderately but significantly shorter TCRB CDR3s in all four CD4+ subsets.

Expressed TCRB transcripts got sequenced, as all isolated RNA was reverse transcribed. Clones were read by immunoSEQ multiplex PCR, and TCRdb kept only the in-frame ones, dropping some. Among 500,000 to 800,000 clones, around 12% were seen once, and the ten largest hold roughly 0.11%. V gave up 2 bases and J gave up 7 bases, with 11 bases separating them. The germline V gene has CDR1 SGHTA and CDR2 FQGNSA. This CDR3 comprises 14 residues. CD4+ cells of the naive, central memory, regulatory and stem cell-like memory types were sorted via CD45RO/CCR7/CD25/CD127/CD95/CD27. On this clone itself: The antigen is not known.

This receptor was obtained from a man younger than 45 with type 1 diabetes. The sample was naive CD4+ T cells from blood. The rearrangement joins TRBV7-2 to TRBJ1-4, with D possibly TRBD1 on 6 matching bases. The CDR3 reads CASSLKGGGEKLFF. DNA of the CDR3: TGTGCCAGCAGCTTAAAAGGGGGTGGTGAAAAACTGTTTTTT.